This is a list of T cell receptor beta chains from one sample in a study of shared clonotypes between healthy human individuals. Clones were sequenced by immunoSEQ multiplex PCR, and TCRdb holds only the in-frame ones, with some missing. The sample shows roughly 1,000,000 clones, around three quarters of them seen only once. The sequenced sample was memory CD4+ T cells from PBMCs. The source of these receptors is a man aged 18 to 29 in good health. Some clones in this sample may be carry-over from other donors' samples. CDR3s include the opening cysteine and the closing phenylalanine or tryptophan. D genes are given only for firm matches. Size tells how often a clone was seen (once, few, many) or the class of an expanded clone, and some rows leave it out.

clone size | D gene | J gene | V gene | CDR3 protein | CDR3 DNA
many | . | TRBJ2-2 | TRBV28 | CASSPLGQMKNTGELFF | TGTGCCAGCAGCCCCCTCGGGCAAATGAAGAACACCGGGGAGCTGTTTTTT
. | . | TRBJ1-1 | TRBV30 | CAWSGQTMSTEAFF | TGTGCCTGGAGCGGACAGACGATGAGCACTGAAGCTTTCTTT
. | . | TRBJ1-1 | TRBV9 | CASARRGNTEAFF | TGTGCCAGCGCCAGGCGGGGGAACACTGAAGCTTTCTTT
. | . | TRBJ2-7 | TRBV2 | CASSDQLYEQYF | TGTGCCAGCAGTGATCAGCTCTACGAGCAGTACTTC
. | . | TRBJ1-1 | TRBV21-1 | CASIRMNTEAFF | TGTGCCAGCATTAGAATGAACACTGAAGCTTTCTTT
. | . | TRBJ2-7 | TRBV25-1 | CASGSPYVYEQYF | TGTGCCAGCGGCAGTCCCTATGTCTACGAGCAGTACTTC
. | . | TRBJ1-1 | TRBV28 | CASRSHANTEAFF | TGTGCCAGCAGGTCTCACGCGAACACTGAAGCTTTCTTT
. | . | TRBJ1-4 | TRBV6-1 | CASTVREKLFF | TGTGCCAGCACCGTTCGAGAAAAACTGTTTTTT
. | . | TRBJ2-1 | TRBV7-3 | CASSSGPAGEQFF | TGTGCCAGCAGCTCGGGACCTGCGGGGGAGCAGTTCTTC
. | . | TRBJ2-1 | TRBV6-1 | CASSRARGSYNEQFF | TGTGCCAGCAGTCGGGCCAGGGGCTCCTACAATGAGCAGTTCTTC
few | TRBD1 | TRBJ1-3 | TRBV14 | CASSQILRHTGDSGNTIYF | TGTGCCAGCAGCCAAATCCTACGCCACACAGGGGACTCTGGAAACACCATATATTTT
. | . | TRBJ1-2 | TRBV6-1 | CASSGTEFPYGYTF | TGTGCCAGCAGTGGGACAGAGTTCCCCTATGGCTACACCTTC
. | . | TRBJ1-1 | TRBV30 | CAWSVRPNTEAFF | TGTGCCTGGAGTGTACGGCCGAACACTGAAGCTTTCTTT
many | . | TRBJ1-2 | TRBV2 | CASSDRALYGYTF | TGTGCCAGCAGCGACCGGGCCCTCTATGGCTACACCTTC
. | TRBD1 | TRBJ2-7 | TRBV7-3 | CASSAGGEQYF | TGTGCCAGCAGCGCAGGGGGCGAGCAGTACTTC
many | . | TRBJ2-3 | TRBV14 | CASSHRGRGLVPDTQYF | TGTGCCAGCAGCCATCGGGGGAGGGGGCTAGTCCCAGATACGCAGTATTTT
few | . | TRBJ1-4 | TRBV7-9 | CASSLIRENEKLFF | TGTGCCAGCAGCTTGATTCGGGAAAATGAAAAACTGTTTTTT
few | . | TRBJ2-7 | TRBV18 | CASSPPRREGGEQYF | TGTGCCAGCTCGCCTCCGCGCAGGGAAGGTGGCGAGCAGTACTTC
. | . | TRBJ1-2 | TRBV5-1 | CASAASGTQGKGYTF | TGCGCCAGCGCTGCTAGCGGGACACAGGGAAAGGGCTACACCTTC
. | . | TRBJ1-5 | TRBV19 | CASSSIGTDLEPQHF | TGTGCCAGTAGTTCAATTGGGACCGATTTGGAGCCCCAGCATTTT
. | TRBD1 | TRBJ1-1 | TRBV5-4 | CASSRPTGGTEAFF | TGTGCCAGCAGCAGACCGACAGGGGGCACTGAAGCTTTCTTT
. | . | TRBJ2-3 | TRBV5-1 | CASSLEGRITDTQYF | TGCGCCAGCAGCTTGGAGGGCAGGATCACAGATACGCAGTATTTT
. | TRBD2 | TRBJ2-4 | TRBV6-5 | CASSDAGGKNIQYF | TGTGCCAGCAGCGACGCGGGGGGCAAAAACATTCAGTACTTC
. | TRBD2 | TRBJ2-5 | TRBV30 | CAWSPGTSGSSETQYF | TGTGCCTGGAGTCCAGGGACTAGCGGGAGTAGTGAGACCCAGTACTTC
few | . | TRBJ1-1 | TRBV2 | CATATGTPEAFF | TGTGCCACCGCGACAGGCACCCCTGAAGCTTTCTTT
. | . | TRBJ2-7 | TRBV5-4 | CASSLAPGSFSYEQYF | TGTGCCAGCAGCTTGGCCCCCGGCTCTTTCTCCTACGAGCAGTACTTC
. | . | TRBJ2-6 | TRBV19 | CASTLAGSFPSGANVLTF | TGTGCCAGTACTCTCGCCGGCAGTTTCCCCTCTGGGGCCAACGTCCTGACTTTC
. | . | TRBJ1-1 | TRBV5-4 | CASSLQGMNTEAFF | TGTGCCAGCAGCTTGCAAGGCATGAACACTGAAGCTTTCTTT
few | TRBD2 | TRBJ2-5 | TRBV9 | CASSVGGTSTYQETQYF | TGTGCCAGCAGCGTAGGAGGGACTAGCACCTACCAAGAGACCCAGTACTTC
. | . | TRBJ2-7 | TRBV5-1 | CASSLKGGYEQYF | TGCGCCAGCAGCTTGAAAGGCGGCTACGAGCAGTACTTC
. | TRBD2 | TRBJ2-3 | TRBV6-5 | CASSYSTTSGPDTQYF | TGTGCCAGCAGTTACTCGACCACTAGCGGCCCAGATACGCAGTATTTT
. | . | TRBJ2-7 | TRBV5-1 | CASSSGETWVGYEQYF | TGCGCCAGCAGCTCAGGGGAAACCTGGGTGGGGTACGAGCAGTACTTC
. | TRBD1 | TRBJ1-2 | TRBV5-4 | CASRGQGPQSGYGYTF | TGTGCCAGCAGAGGACAGGGCCCCCAGAGCGGATATGGCTACACCTTC
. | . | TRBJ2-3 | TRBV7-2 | CASSLSPLVLDTQYF | TGTGCCAGCAGCTTATCCCCCTTGGTTCTAGATACGCAGTATTTT
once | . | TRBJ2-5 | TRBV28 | CASSSWTIQETQYF | TGTGCCAGCAGTTCCTGGACGATCCAAGAGACCCAGTACTTC
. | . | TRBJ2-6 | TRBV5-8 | CASSFMAGGGANVLTF | TGTGCCAGCAGCTTTATGGCTGGCGGTGGGGCCAACGTCCTGACTTTC
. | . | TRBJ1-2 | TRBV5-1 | CASSLGDFGTWGGYTF | TGCGCCAGCAGCTTGGGAGACTTTGGAACCTGGGGGGGCTACACCTTC
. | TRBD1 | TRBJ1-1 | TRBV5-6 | CASSLTGQEGTEAFF | TGTGCCAGCAGCTTGACTGGACAGGAGGGCACTGAAGCTTTCTTT
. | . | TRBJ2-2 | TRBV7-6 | CASSPQGGANTGELFF | TGTGCCAGCAGCCCCCAAGGCGGGGCGAACACCGGGGAGCTGTTTTTT
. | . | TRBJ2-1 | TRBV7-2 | CASSMSGNEQFF | TGTGCCAGCAGTATGTCGGGGAATGAGCAGTTCTTC
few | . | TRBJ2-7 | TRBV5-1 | CASSLGRDIYEQYF | TGCGCCAGCAGCTTGGGGCGGGATATTTACGAGCAGTACTTC